This T cell receptor beta chain was sequenced in a study of cytomegalovirus exposure and HLA in healthy donors (dated by TCRdb to 2017 to 2019). For the wider study: An earlier analysis of approximately 640 of the donors reported 250 to 350 Gb of sequence data and around 120 million unique TCR beta sequences from 150 million to 200 million T cells. Roughly 5 DR-DQ haplotypes were handled as single units for association and clustering because linkage in the cohort was strong. An early release covering roughly 640 HLA-typed donors comprised 250 to 350 gigabases of sequencing data and tens of millions of unique TCR sequences. A separate validation cohort of over 95 different subjects was used in addition to the approximately 670-subject first cohort. Among roughly 400 genotyped donors of the cohort, an average of roughly 230,000 unique TCR beta nucleotide sequences was sequenced per donor, of which roughly 17% were non-productive. HLA typing covered class I and class II loci at four-digit resolution. To study patterns of TCR occurrence, a later analysis re-analyzed previously published TCR beta repertoires from under 750 donors and added high-resolution HLA genotyping. An earlier analysis of fewer than 750 of the donors used high-throughput TCR beta sequencing to judge whether each TCR beta V gene segment behaved as functional or pseudogenic. The study profiled the T cell repertoires of hundreds of subjects by immunosequencing and related them to cytomegalovirus serostatus. Of the 300 to 400 genotyped donors, approximately 82% fell in the genetic ancestry cluster associated with self-reported Caucasian donors. Genome-wide SNP genotypes for about 65% of the 666 donors were used in a later genetic analysis, which treated that subset as a discovery cohort. Every discovery cohort repertoire had been produced on one sequencing platform. The number of typed donors differed by locus: about 629-640 for A, B, C, DRB1 and DQB1; some 500 for DQA1; approximately 600 for DPA1; and 450 to 480 for DPB1. Alongside the repertoire data, information on donor age, sex, ethnicity and CMV serostatus was compiled. The study aimed to test whether cataloging public T cell receptors could reveal signatures of past pathogen exposure. In the later analysis, no new phenotypic data were used to find candidate immune exposures; instead, reliance was placed on TCR beta sequences and their occurrence across donors. High-throughput TCR immunosequencing, statistical association of individual TCRs with disease status, and machine learning were combined to predict cytomegalovirus infection status.

Libraries were built with the immunoSEQ multiplex PCR assay. For the multiplex PCR, a mixture combining 60 forward primers for TCR Vbeta segments and 13 reverse primers for TCR Jbeta segments was used. A multiplex PCR assay on genomic DNA amplified the CDR3 region of rearranged TCR beta genes. Amplified TCR beta libraries were sequenced as 87-base-pair reads on the Illumina HiSeq System. The paper's processing steps were these. A later analysis counted 75 million to 100 million unique TCR beta chains across the 666 repertoires, and some 12 million of these chains were shared by at least two donors. A nearest-neighbor algorithm error-corrected the raw reads and collapsed the reads into unique sequences, merging closely related sequences to remove PCR and sequencing errors. V, D and J gene segments were assigned by aligning CDR3 sequences to IMGT reference sequences. For a sequence to be retained, a match of at least six nucleotides to both a V gene segment and a J gene segment was required. A rearrangement was called productive if the CDR3 had no stop codons and remained in frame with V and J, and every other rearrangement was called non-productive. CDR3 was defined according to IMGT convention as the region running from the second conserved V-encoded cysteine to the conserved J-encoded phenylalanine. In an earlier analysis of 500 to 650 of the donors, sequences lacking an unambiguous match to a single V gene segment were excluded. An earlier analysis of 587 of the donors called V segments functional above 56.7% productive rearrangements and segregating when the between-donor standard deviation exceeded 5%. To diagnose cytomegalovirus status from the catalog of TCR beta chain sequences, a statistical classification framework was built. A later analysis assigned V and J genes by comparing TCR nucleotide sequences with IMGT/GENE-DB human TR gene sequences. Using the TCRdist pipeline, a later analysis assigned CDR3 sequences along with most-parsimonious VDJ recombination scenarios. In a later analysis, each TCR beta chain was defined by its CDR3 amino acid sequence together with its V-gene family, and reads without a unique V-gene family were excluded. As a way to deal with suspected cross-contamination and a sequencing artifact, a later analysis dropped roughly 620 nucleotide sequences that were highly shared and had low generation probability. For each public chain, a later analysis derived a clonal expansion index from normalized ranks of inferred template counts within each repertoire. A later analysis computed generation probabilities with a VDJ recombination model fitted to out-of-frame rearrangements, and checked the results against IGoR. In a later analysis, TCR-TCR, TCR-HLA and TCR-CMV co-occurrence was scored with hypergeometric tests, and a repertoire-size bias correction was applied to TCR pairs. A later analysis estimated false discovery rates by permuting HLA or CMV assignments 20 times. A later analysis grouped co-occurring TCRs with DBSCAN, adding TCRdist sequence similarity when clustering within HLA-allele-positive subsets. For co-occurrence clustering, repertoires with fewer than 30,000 or more than 120,000 public chains were excluded, along with roughly five repertoires with anomalous nucleotide sharing. Imported from immuneACCESS, the table was reduced by TCRdb to in-frame sequences with V and J called. These copies leave out some clones; in studies compared against another copy, an unresolved V gene accounts for under half, and the cause of the remainder is not known. V and J calls and clone size are those listed in that table; D and trimming were worked out from the DNA. This sample gives under 200,000 clones in total; over 80% of them show up just once. 6.3% of the sample is held by the ten biggest clonotypes.

Overall study results and their limits: In this cohort, only TCR beta chains were sequenced, and detectable features were limited by the absence of alpha or paired-chain data. The presence/absence analyses assumed that sequencing depth was roughly uniform across donors, and that assumption may not be true. In vitro tests confirmed that three of the cytomegalovirus-associated TCR beta chains recognize cytomegalovirus antigens. Most CMV-associated TCR beta chains appeared to be HLA-restricted in a later analysis, and the HLA associations seemed to be driven largely by CMV exposure. The classifier was reported to diagnose cytomegalovirus status with high specificity and sensitivity in both the original and validation cohorts. Specific HLA alleles were associated with 15,000 to 20,000 TCR beta sequences at a false discovery rate of 0.05 in a later analysis. The 87-base-pair reads could not distinguish some IMGT-functional V segments, including TRBV6-2 and TRBV6-3, so those segments were excluded. Because counts were too low, 15 to 20 rarely observed V segments, including chromosome 9 orphons, were left out of the earlier analysis of 587 of the donors. In an earlier analysis of some 640 of the donors, most TCR beta V segments were observed in productive rearrangements about 87% or about 30% of the time, broadly matching IMGT annotations. A cluster of highly shared sequence variants was judged likely to be a technical artifact of the sequencing pipeline. Linkage disequilibrium might explain the correlated functional status among segregating V segments, but an unknown experimental factor could not be excluded. A later genetic analysis associated a missense DCLRE1C variant with V-gene and J-gene trimming of TCR beta chains, and an independent cohort replicated the association. Most TCR sequences were observed very rarely across donors, whereas some public TCRs were present in many individuals. A total of around 150 TCR beta chains were listed by the study as associated with cytomegalovirus. In a later analysis, HLA-associated TCR beta chains showed more clonal expansion and lower generation probabilities than non-associated chains that were equally common. HLA typing was unavailable for some donors at each locus, so association tests used only the typed subset. According to the authors, the approach could potentially be generalized to other disease states and immunological phenotypes. Assigning TCR associations to individual alleles was difficult when HLA alleles, especially DR and DQ, strongly co-occurred. According to a later analysis, TCR association rates differed among HLA loci, with DRB1 alleles showing the most associated TCRs and HLA-C alleles showing the fewest. For the cohort, immune exposure information was limited to CMV serostatus. A further reported finding was that TCR beta sequences accurately predicted the HLA-A and HLA-B alleles for most subjects in the first cohort. A later analysis reported that several top co-occurrence clusters appeared linked to parvovirus B19, influenza, CMV and Epstein-Barr virus. Compared with the approximately 720-donor mean, donors in an Asian-associated ancestry cluster had fewer N-insertions in productive TCRs, according to a later genetic analysis.

The cohort comprised fewer than 750 healthy bone marrow donors. All cohort members were sampled while nominally healthy, although unrecorded immune exposures were likely present. The donor was CMV seropositive and belonged to the group of 250 to 300 seropositive cohort members. Each donor provided a peripheral blood sample, and peripheral blood mononuclear cells were used for TCR beta sequencing. The Qiagen DNeasy Blood Extraction Kit was used to extract genomic DNA from the blood cell samples. Reading the germline V gene (reference sequence) gives CDR1 LNHDA and CDR2 SQIVND. V ends up 5 bases short and J 0 bases short, with an unmatched junction base count of 8. From the cysteine through the phenylalanine, the CDR3 covers 17 amino acids. The CDR3 DNA has 51 bases and is translated from base 1. In the case of this clone: Its antigen remains unidentified. Base quality data are lacking; no much larger clone is found one base away.

Source material: PBMCs. This TCR was sampled from a man aged 40-49 years in good health and CMV-seropositive. The receptor chain draws on TRBV19 and TRBJ2-1, and 9 bases in between align with TRBD2. The DNA is as follows: TGTGCCAGTAGTGCGATTGAGGGACTAGCCTCCTACAATGAGCAGTTCTTC. This gives the protein CASSAIEGLASYNEQFF.